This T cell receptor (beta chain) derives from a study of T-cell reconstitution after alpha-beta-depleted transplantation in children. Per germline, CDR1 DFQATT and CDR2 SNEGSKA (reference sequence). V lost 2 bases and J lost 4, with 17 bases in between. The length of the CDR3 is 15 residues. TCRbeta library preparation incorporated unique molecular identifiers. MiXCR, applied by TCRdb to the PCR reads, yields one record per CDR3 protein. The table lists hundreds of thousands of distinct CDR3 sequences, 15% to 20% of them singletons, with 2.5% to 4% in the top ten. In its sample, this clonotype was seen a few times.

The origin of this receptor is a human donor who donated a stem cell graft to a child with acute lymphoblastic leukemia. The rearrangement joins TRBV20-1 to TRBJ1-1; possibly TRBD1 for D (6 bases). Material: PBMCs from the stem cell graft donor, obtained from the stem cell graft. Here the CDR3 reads CSARRNAGVFTEAFF. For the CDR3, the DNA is TGCAGTGCTAGAAGGAACGCAGGGGTATTCACTGAAGCTTTCTTT.